The 5 T cell receptor beta chains below all came from one sample that was sequenced in a study of identical twins. TCRdb processed the 5' RACE reads anew with MiXCR; each CDR3 protein has one entry. The sample includes about 490,000 distinct CDR3 sequences, approximately 14% of them seen just once. This sample was shared with a second study, whose subject was yellow fever vaccine responses in identical twins.

Material: CD4+ T cells sorted from blood. These receptors originate from a woman younger than 30 in good health.

This clonotype was counted a few times. The chain combines TRBV7-2 with TRBJ1-4; D remains unclear. Germline CDR1 reads SGHTA; CDR2 reads FQGNSA. This CDR3 spans 15 amino acids. V was pared by 5 bases and J by 3 bases, with 13 bases between. CDR3 sequence reads: CASSRFWEPNEKLFF. DNA for the CDR3: TGTGCCAGCAGCCGATTTTGGGAACCTAATGAAAAACTGTTTTTT.

This clonotype was seen a few times. V is TRBV10-3 and J is TRBJ2-7; D is undetermined. Germline CDR1 ENHRY, CDR2 SYGVKD. V lost 0 bases, J lost 2 bases, and 11 bases lay in between. CDR3 length equals 15 residues. The CDR3 spells CAISESGTKTYEQYF. The CDR3 DNA reads TGTGCCATCAGTGAGTCAGGCACGAAGACCTACGAGCAGTACTTC.

J is TRBJ1-6 and V is TRBV20-1, with D possibly TRBD1 on 5 matching bases. This CDR3 spans 12 amino acids. Deletions cut 4 bases from V and 9 bases from J, with 10 bases between. Germline CDR1 reads DFQATT; CDR2 reads SNEGSKA (reference sequence). The CDR3 spells CSATGGGSPLHF. DNA of the CDR3: TGCAGTGCTACTGGGGGTGGTTCACCCCTCCACTTT.

The rearrangement uses TRBV4-2 and TRBJ2-7; D may be TRBD2 (5 bases). V was cut by 2 bases and J by 3 bases, with 11 bases left in between. Germline V gene data show CDR1 as LGHNA and CDR2 as YNFKEQ. This CDR3 has 14 residues. The CDR3 here is CASSQPQRSYEQYF. Here the CDR3 DNA reads TGTGCCAGCAGCCAACCCCAGCGGAGCTACGAGCAGTACTTC.

CDR3 sequence reads: CASSWTGTYEQYF. CDR3 DNA: TGTGCCAGCAGTTGGACAGGGACGTACGAGCAGTACTTC. The chain uses TRBV12-3 or TRBV12-4 and TRBJ2-7; TRBD1 agrees at 8 bases. V was clipped by 4 bases and J by 4 bases; unmatched bases: 3. There are 13 residues in the CDR3.